The 31 T cell receptor beta chains listed next were all sequenced from one sample in a study of blood T cell repertoires in COVID-19. The data were produced by immunoSEQ multiplex PCR, yet TCRdb's version contains in-frame clones alone and is incomplete. The data show nearly 250,000 clones, about 84% seen once. The sequencing sample was made of peripheral blood. The origin of the receptors is a woman aged 80 or over with COVID-19, enrolled during active disease.

The chain employs TRBV6-6 and TRBJ2-1; 7 bases agree with TRBD1. Germline V gene data show CDR1 as MNHNY and CDR2 as SVGAGI (reference sequence). The CDR3 is 14 residues long. V shed 5 bases, J shed 3 bases, and the junction held 4 bases outside the gene matches. CDR3 coding DNA: TGTGCCAGCAGTCAGACAGGGATCTACAATGAGCAGTTCTTC. This translates into CASSQTGIYNEQFF.

The chain links TRBV18 to TRBJ1-6; TRBD1 is a possible D gene (5 bases). This CDR3 is 16 amino acids long. CDR1 and CDR2 (germline): KGHSH, LQKENI. Trimming removed 0 bases at V and 6 bases at J, with 12 bases between. The chain's CDR3 is CASSPPRSGGNSPLHF. The CDR3, as DNA: TGTGCCAGCTCACCACCGAGGTCGGGGGGTAATTCACCCCTCCACTTT.

The chain combines TRBV4-3 with TRBJ1-2; unclear D gene. CDR3 length: 16 amino acids. The germline CDR1 and CDR2 sequences are LGHNA and YSLEER. Trimming shortened V by 0 bases and J by 1 base, and 12 bases separated the two germline ends. The CDR3 nucleotides are TGCGCCAGCAGCCAAGAAGCAGCGCCCTTTAACTATGGCTACACCTTC. Translated, it gives CASSQEAAPFNYGYTF.

The chain is built from TRBV4-2 and TRBJ1-2; 9 bases are a match to TRBD1. The CDR3 is 16 residues long. Unmatched junction bases numbered 11, after V lost 1 base and J lost 8 bases. Germline CDR1 LGHNA, CDR2 YNFKEQ. The CDR3 reads CASSQVPQDRGDGYTF. The CDR3 coding sequence is TGTGCCAGCAGCCAAGTGCCCCAGGACAGGGGAGACGGCTACACCTTC.

This clone was detected once. The chain joins TRBV11-3 to TRBJ1-2, with TRBD1 matching 7 bases. Trimming at V came to 3 bases and at J to 6 bases, leaving 10 bases not matched to a gene. The CDR3 is 15 residues long. Per germline, CDR1 SGHNT and CDR2 YENEEA. The CDR3 here is CASSFDRVKINGYTF. The DNA for the CDR3 is TGTGCCAGCAGCTTCGACAGGGTAAAGATAAATGGCTACACCTTC.

This sequence joins TRBV4-1 and TRBJ1-6, with D uncertain. V dropped 4 bases and J dropped 5 bases, with 15 bases sitting between them. Germline V CDR1 and CDR2: MGHRA, YSYEKL. This CDR3 is built from 16 residues. The chain's CDR3 is CASSLDSGGNNSPLHF. The CDR3 DNA reads as TGCGCCAGCAGCCTGGACTCGGGCGGCAATAATTCACCCCTCCACTTT.

This chain joins TRBV27 and TRBJ1-6; tentatively, D is TRBD1 (5 bases). The length of the CDR3 is 14 residues. Germline-derived CDR1 and CDR2 are MNHEY and SMNVEV (reference sequence). Trimming shortened V by 5 bases and J by 11 bases, and 16 bases separated the two germline ends. The CDR3: CASSPDRLGAPLHF. The CDR3 nucleotides read TGTGCCAGCAGTCCGGACCGCTTAGGGGCACCCCTCCACTTT.

The rearrangement joins TRBV7-9 to TRBJ1-2, with TRBD1 identical over 7 bases. Per germline, CDR1 SEHNR and CDR2 FQNEAQ (reference sequence). There are 13 residues in the CDR3. V was pared by 5 bases and J by 5 bases, with 5 bases of the junction left unmatched. CDR3: CASSPGTVYGYTF. The CDR3 coding sequence is TGTGCCAGCAGCCCCGGGACAGTATATGGCTACACCTTC.

The rearrangement links TRBV7-2 to TRBJ1-2; 7 bases agree with TRBD1. Germline values: CDR1 SGHTA, CDR2 FQGNSA. The ends lost 0 bases at V and 5 bases at J; junction bases unmatched: 6. The CDR3 is made up of 15 amino acids. The CDR3 loop is CASSLARDSSYGYTF. For the CDR3, the DNA is TGTGCCAGCAGCTTAGCGAGGGACAGTTCTTATGGCTACACCTTC. The entire variable domain, with the rest obtained from reference TRBV7-2 and TRBJ1-2, is as follows: GAGVSQSPSNKVTEKGKDVELRCDPISGHTALYWYRQSLGQGLEFLIYFQGNSAPDKSGLPSDRFSAERTGGSVSTLTIQRTQQEDSAVYLCASSLARDSSYGYTFGSGTRLTVV.

The J gene is TRBJ1-2, the V gene TRBV9, with D maybe TRBD1 (5 bases). The CDR3 is 15 amino acids. Germline V gene data show CDR1 as SGDLS and CDR2 as YYNGEE. V lost 3 bases to trimming and J lost 2 bases, with 14 bases between them. The CDR3, as DNA: TGTGCCAGCAGCGCTGGCGGGGCAGGGAACTATGGCTACACCTTC. Translation gives CASSAGGAGNYGYTF.

The rearrangement joins TRBV12-5 to TRBJ2-1; 7 nucleotides line up with TRBD2. CDR3 length: 12 residues. The germline V gene has CDR1 LGHNT and CDR2 FRNRAP. The V segment lost 7 bases and the J segment 6 bases; nucleotides outside the gene matches: 3. Here the CDR3 DNA reads TGTGCTAGTGCTGGGAGGGGCAATGAGCAGTTCTTC. Protein: CASAGRGNEQFF.

The chain has TRBV13 and TRBJ2-3; 7 bases match TRBD2. Trimming cost V 6 bases and J 2 bases; bases outside gene matches: 8. The germline gives CDR1 PRHDT, CDR2 FYEKMQ (reference sequence). This CDR3 is 15 amino acids long. The CDR3 loop is CASSQRTRYTDTQYF. For the CDR3, the DNA is TGTGCCAGCAGTCAACGGACTAGGTACACAGATACGCAGTATTTT.

The rearrangement uses TRBV11-2 and TRBJ2-7; TRBD1 matches at 8 bases. Germline loops: CDR1 SGHAT, CDR2 FQNNGV. V shed 5 bases and J 4 bases; nucleotides not matched to a gene: 4. This CDR3 region has 13 residues. DNA for the CDR3: TGTGCCAGCAGCCCTCAGGGGGCTTACGAGCAGTACGTC. It is translated as CASSPQGAYEQYV.

This chain joins TRBV29-1 and TRBJ1-2; TRBD1 might be the D (5 bases). Germline V gives CDR1 SQVTM, CDR2 ANQGSEA. Trimming cost V 5 bases and J 8 bases, with 15 bases left between them. The CDR3 sequence is 12 residues long. The CDR3 here is CSVIPQGRGYTF. The CDR3 nucleotides are TGCAGCGTTATACCTCAGGGTCGCGGCTACACCTTC.

This clone was recorded only once. The chain couples TRBV19 to TRBJ1-1; tentatively, D is TRBD1 (5 bases). Per germline, CDR1 LNHDA and CDR2 SQIVND (reference sequence). The V gene lost 7 bases and the J gene lost 2 bases, with 14 bases spanning the gap. The CDR3 loop spans 14 amino acids. The CDR3 DNA reads TGTGCCAGTACTGGGGCATCCTATAACACTGAAGCTTTCTTT. Translating gives CASTGASYNTEAFF.

The chain has TRBV5-1 and TRBJ2-3; D possibly corresponds to TRBD2 (6 bases). This CDR3 comprises 14 residues. CDR1 and CDR2 from the germline V gene are SGHRS and YFSETQ. Trimming pared 5 bases from V and 6 bases from J, leaving 16 bases between. The CDR3 protein is CASRRDSVWDTQYF. The CDR3 DNA reads TGCGCCAGCAGACGGGACTCGGTTTGGGATACGCAGTATTTT.

The chain is built from TRBV10-3 and TRBJ2-5; 8 positions match TRBD2. With V trimmed by 3 bases and J by 4 bases, 13 bases remained unmatched. The CDR3 is 17 residues long. Germline CDR1 ENHRY, CDR2 SYGVKD. The CDR3 DNA reads as TGTGCCATCAGTGACCCCGCGGGGGGAAGTGCGGGAGAGACCCAGTACTTC. It specifies CAISDPAGGSAGETQYF.

This chain's CDR3 is CASSSYFRRGGLNEQFF. CDR3 nucleotide sequence: TGTGCCAGCAGCTCCTACTTTAGGCGGGGGGGCCTAAATGAGCAGTTCTTC. The chain carries TRBV11-2 and TRBJ2-1; TRBD2 agrees at 9 bases. The CDR3 has 17 amino acids. Germline trimming cut 4 bases from V and 7 bases from J; bases unmatched to any gene: 14. Germline V gives CDR1 SGHAT, CDR2 FQNNGV.

This chain links TRBV12-3 or TRBV12-4 with TRBJ2-4; D gene uncertain. Trimming took off 2 bases at V and 7 bases at J, with 6 bases between the two ends. CDR3 length: 12 amino acids. The CDR3 is CASSLTKNIQYF. The CDR3 bases are TGTGCCAGCAGTTTAACAAAGAACATTCAGTACTTC.

The chain links TRBV5-6 to TRBJ2-2; no firm D call. V was clipped by 4 bases and J by 7 bases, with 14 bases between them. This CDR3 comprises 14 residues. CDR1 is SGHDT and CDR2 is YYEEEE in the germline V gene. The CDR3 spells CASSGSERIGELFF. The CDR3 coding sequence is TGTGCCAGCAGCGGCTCCGAGCGTATCGGGGAGCTGTTTTTT.

This chain uses TRBV5-1 with TRBJ1-2, with D uncertain. V was shortened by 1 base and J by 8 bases, with 9 bases between the two germline ends. The CDR3 consists of 12 residues. Per the germline V gene, CDR1 is SGHRS and CDR2 is YFSETQ. The CDR3 bases are TGCGCCAGCAGCTTGTCTGGGGAGGGCTACACCTTC. Translation: CASSLSGEGYTF.

On this clone: Other DNA sequences in the sample encode the same CDR3. The CDR3 nucleotides read TGTGCCAGCTCACCACCGACAAGCGGGGGGTACAATGAGCAGTTCTTC. Amino acids: CASSPPTSGGYNEQFF. This rearrangement joins TRBV18 to TRBJ2-1; 9 bases align to TRBD2. Looked up from germline, CDR1 is KGHSH and CDR2 is LQKENI. Trimming cost V 0 bases and J 4 bases; bases outside gene matches: 4. The CDR3 is made up of 16 amino acids. The whole variable domain, remainder taken from reference TRBV18 and TRBJ2-1, is NAGVMQNPRHLVRRRGQEARLRCSPMKGHSHVYWYRQLPEEGLKFMVYLQKENIIDESGMPKERFSAEFPKEGPSILRIQQVVRGDSAAYFCASSPPTSGGYNEQFFGPGTRLTVL.

The rearrangement uses TRBV3-1 (or the pseudogene TRBV3-2) and TRBJ1-1; tentatively, D is TRBD1 (6 bases). The germline CDR1 and CDR2 sequences are LGHDT and YNNKEL (reference sequence). The CDR3 has 12 amino acids. Trimming took off 8 bases at V and 4 bases at J, with 11 bases between the two ends. The CDR3 is CASGRGGTEAFF. The CDR3 DNA reads as TGTGCCAGCGGCAGGGGTGGCACTGAAGCTTTCTTT.

The rearrangement uses TRBV9 and TRBJ1-3; D unclear. The V gene's germline CDR1 is SGDLS and CDR2 YYNGEE. The V end was cut by 0 bases, the J end by 8 bases, with 6 bases between. This CDR3 spans 12 amino acids. CDR3 region: CASSVVGDTIYF. For the CDR3, the DNA is TGTGCCAGCAGCGTAGTGGGAGACACCATATATTTT.

This chain joins TRBV28 and TRBJ2-3; the D gene is possibly TRBD2 (6 bases). Between the trimmed V and J ends, which lost 11 bases and 5 bases, there was a span of 23 bases. Germline CDR1 reads MDHEN; CDR2 reads SYDVKM. CDR3 length equals 15 residues. CDR3 region: CASTSLGTSVDTQYF. In DNA, the CDR3 is TGTGCCTCGACCTCCCTCGGGACTTCGGTAGATACGCAGTATTTT.

This clone was seen a few times. V is TRBV28 and J is TRBJ2-1; 8 bases agree with TRBD1. Germline V CDR1 and CDR2: MDHEN, SYDVKM. V was clipped by 6 bases and J by 7 bases; unmatched bases: 8. The CDR3 is 14 residues long. The CDR3 loop reads CASRGTGRGNEQFF. As DNA, the CDR3 is TGTGCCAGCAGGGGGACAGGAAGGGGGAATGAGCAGTTCTTC.

The V gene is TRBV5-1, the J gene TRBJ1-1; a weak D match, TRBD1 (6 bases). The V end was cut by 0 bases, the J end by 4 bases, with 10 bases between. Looked up from germline, CDR1 is SGHRS and CDR2 is YFSETQ. This CDR3 is built from 14 residues. In nucleotides, the CDR3 is TGCGCCAGCAGCTTGGATTGGACAGTCACTGAAGCTTTCTTT. Amino acids: CASSLDWTVTEAFF.

The V call is TRBV7-6, the J call TRBJ2-2, with 7 bases fitting TRBD1. CDR3 size: 16 residues. Germline CDR1 is SGHVS and CDR2 is FNYEAQ. V lost 4 bases and J lost 0; bases outside the gene matches: 5. CDR3 sequence reads: CASSSTGISNTGELFF. CDR3 sequence (DNA): TGTGCCAGCAGCTCGACAGGGATCTCGAACACCGGGGAGCTGTTTTTT.

This chain connects TRBV5-6 to TRBJ2-6; D may be TRBD2 (6 bases). Germline V lookup: CDR1 SGHDT, CDR2 YYEEEE. The germline V and J ends were trimmed by 4 bases and 0 bases, with 11 bases remaining between them. There are 16 residues in the CDR3. The CDR3 DNA follows: TGTGCCAGCAGCCGGATGGGGGGCTCTGGGGCCAACGTCCTGACTTTC. It yields the protein CASSRMGGSGANVLTF.

This clone has a single count. V gene TRBV5-1 combines with J gene TRBJ1-6; 8 bases agree with TRBD1. The CDR3 spans 15 residues. V was pared by 4 bases and J by 6 bases, with 6 bases of the junction left unmatched. The germline CDR1 and CDR2 sequences are SGHRS and YFSETQ. The CDR3 bases are TGCGCCAGCAGCGCCCGGGGACAGGTTAATTCACCCCTCCACTTT. Residues: CASSARGQVNSPLHF. Looking up the rest from reference TRBV5-1 and TRBJ1-6 gives the full variable domain: KAGVTQTPRYLIKTRGQQVTLSCSPISGHRSVSWYQQTPGQGLQFLFEYFSETQRNKGNFPGRFSGRQFSNSRSEMNVSTLELGDSALYLCASSARGQVNSPLHFGNGTRLTVT.

The gene calls are TRBV10-2 and TRBJ2-5; the D gene is possibly TRBD1 (6 bases). Looked up from germline, CDR1 is WSHSY and CDR2 is SAAADI. V dropped 6 bases and J dropped 3 bases, with 11 bases sitting between them. CDR3 size: 13 residues. For the CDR3, the DNA is TGCGCCAGCAGAGGGGGTGATAAAGAGACCCAGTACTTC. Protein: CASRGGDKETQYF.